The present TCR beta chain was sequenced within a study of T cell responses to AZD1222 COVID-19 vaccine. General study findings and limits: Donor demographics were predominantly white British with a female majority; clonal diversity may be underestimated. Repertoires were collected only later (after the peak T cell response had occurred).

Sequenced by immunoSEQ multiplex PCR; TCRdb stores in-frame clones only, minus some. The table includes about 110,000 clones, under 90% detected once. A word on this clone: No antigen is known for it.

The sequence derives from an adult in good health. Sequencing used peripheral blood, obtained on day 0 of AZD1222 vaccination.

The CDR3 here is CASSQGLAGGDTDTQYF. CDR3 in DNA: TGTGCCAGCAGCCAAGGACTAGCGGGAGGGGACACAGATACGCAGTATTTT. The chain is built from TRBV21-1 and TRBJ2-3; TRBD2, as called in the table, went unchecked against the DNA. TRBV21-1 is shown as a pseudogene. The CDR3 extends over 17 amino acids.